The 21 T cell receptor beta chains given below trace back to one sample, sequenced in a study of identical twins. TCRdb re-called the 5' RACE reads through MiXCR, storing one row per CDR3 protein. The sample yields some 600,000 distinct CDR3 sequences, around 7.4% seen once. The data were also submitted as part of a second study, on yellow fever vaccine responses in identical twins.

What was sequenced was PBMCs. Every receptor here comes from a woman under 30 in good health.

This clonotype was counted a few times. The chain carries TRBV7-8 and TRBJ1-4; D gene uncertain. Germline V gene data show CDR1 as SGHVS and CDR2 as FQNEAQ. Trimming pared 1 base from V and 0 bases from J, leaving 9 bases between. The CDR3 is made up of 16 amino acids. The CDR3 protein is CASSLVLSATNEKLFF. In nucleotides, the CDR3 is TGTGCCAGCAGCTTAGTCCTTTCGGCAACTAATGAAAAACTGTTTTTT.

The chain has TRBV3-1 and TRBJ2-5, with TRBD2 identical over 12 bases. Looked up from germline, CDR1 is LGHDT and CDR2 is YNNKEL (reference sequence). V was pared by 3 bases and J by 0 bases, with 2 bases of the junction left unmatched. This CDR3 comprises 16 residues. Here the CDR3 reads CASSHGTSGYQETQYF. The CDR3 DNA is TGTGCCAGCAGCCACGGGACTAGCGGGTACCAAGAGACCCAGTACTTC.

The CDR3 nucleotides are TGCGCCAGCAGCCCAAGAGGAGACGAGACAGCGGGAGGGCCCGAGCAGTTCTTC. Residues: CASSPRGDETAGGPEQFF. The chain has TRBV4-1 and TRBJ2-1, with 10 bases aligning to TRBD2. V dropped 4 bases and J dropped 10; count of bases not matched to a gene: 19. The CDR3 totals 18 residues. CDR1 MGHRA and CDR2 YSYEKL come from the germline V gene.

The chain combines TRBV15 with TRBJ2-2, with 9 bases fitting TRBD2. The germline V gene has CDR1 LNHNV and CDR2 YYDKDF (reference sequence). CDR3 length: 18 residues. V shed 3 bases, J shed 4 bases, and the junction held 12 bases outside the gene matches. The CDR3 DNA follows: TGTGCCACCAGCAGCAAAGGGGTAGCGGGAGATCCCACCGGGGAGCTGTTTTTT. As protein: CATSSKGVAGDPTGELFF.

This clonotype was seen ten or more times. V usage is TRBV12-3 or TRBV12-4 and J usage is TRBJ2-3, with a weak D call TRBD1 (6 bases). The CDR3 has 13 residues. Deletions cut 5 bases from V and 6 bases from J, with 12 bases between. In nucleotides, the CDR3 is TGTGCCAGCAGTACCCGGACAGACGATACGCAGTATTTT. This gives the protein CASSTRTDDTQYF.

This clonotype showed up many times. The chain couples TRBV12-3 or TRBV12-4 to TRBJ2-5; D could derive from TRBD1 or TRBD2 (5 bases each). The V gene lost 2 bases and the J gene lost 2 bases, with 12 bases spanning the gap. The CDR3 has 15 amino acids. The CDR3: CASSLWDPDQETQYF. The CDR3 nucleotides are TGTGCCAGCAGTTTATGGGACCCAGATCAAGAGACCCAGTACTTC.

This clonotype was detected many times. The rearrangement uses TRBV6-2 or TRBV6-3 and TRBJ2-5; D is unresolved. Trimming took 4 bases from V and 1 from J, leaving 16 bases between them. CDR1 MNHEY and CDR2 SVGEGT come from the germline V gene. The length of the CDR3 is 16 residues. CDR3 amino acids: CASSSRHVAAQETQYF. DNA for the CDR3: TGTGCCAGCAGTTCTCGCCACGTGGCAGCCCAAGAGACCCAGTACTTC.

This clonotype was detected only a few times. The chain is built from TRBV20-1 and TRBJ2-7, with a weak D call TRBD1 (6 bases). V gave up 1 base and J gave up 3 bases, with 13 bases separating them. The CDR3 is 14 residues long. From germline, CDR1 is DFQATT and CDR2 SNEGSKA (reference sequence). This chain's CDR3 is CSARVGQGNYEQYF. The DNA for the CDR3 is TGCAGTGCTAGAGTGGGGCAGGGGAACTACGAGCAGTACTTC.

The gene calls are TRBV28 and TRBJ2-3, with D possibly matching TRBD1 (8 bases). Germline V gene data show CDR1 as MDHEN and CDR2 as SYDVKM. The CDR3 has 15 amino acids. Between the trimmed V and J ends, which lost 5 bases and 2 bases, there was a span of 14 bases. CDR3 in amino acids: CASSTGGGITDTQYF. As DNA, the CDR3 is TGTGCCAGCAGTACAGGGGGGGGGATCACAGATACGCAGTATTTT.

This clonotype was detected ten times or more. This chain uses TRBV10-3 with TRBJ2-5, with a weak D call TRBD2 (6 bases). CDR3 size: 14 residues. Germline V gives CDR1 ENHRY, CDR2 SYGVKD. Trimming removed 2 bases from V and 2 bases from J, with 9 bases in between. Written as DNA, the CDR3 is TGTGCCATCAGTGAGCCGGGACTGCAAGAGACCCAGTACTTC. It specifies CAISEPGLQETQYF.

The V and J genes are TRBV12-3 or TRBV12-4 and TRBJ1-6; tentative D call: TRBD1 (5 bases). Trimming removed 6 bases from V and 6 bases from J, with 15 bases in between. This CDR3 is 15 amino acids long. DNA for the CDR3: TGTGCCAGCAGCCCCGGGACCGCGCCTAATTCACCCCTCCACTTT. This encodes CASSPGTAPNSPLHF.

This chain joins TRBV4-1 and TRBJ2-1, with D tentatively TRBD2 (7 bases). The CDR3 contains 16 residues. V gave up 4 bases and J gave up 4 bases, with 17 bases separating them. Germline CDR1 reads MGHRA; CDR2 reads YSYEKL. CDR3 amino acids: CASSPARGAGYNEQFF. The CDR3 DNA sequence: TGCGCCAGCAGCCCGGCTCGGGGGGCGGGATACAATGAGCAGTTCTTC.

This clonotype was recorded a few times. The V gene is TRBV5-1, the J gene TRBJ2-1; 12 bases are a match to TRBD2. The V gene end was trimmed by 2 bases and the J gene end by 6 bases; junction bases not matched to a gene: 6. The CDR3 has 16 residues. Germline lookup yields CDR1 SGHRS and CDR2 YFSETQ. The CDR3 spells CASSLNLAGGVNEQFF. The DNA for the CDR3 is TGCGCCAGCAGCTTAAACCTAGCGGGAGGGGTCAATGAGCAGTTCTTC.

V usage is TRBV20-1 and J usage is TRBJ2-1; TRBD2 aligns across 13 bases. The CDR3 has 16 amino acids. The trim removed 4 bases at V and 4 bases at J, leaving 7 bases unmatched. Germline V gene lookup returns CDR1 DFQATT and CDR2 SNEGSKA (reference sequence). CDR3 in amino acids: CSATVWTSGGYNEQFF. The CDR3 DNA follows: TGCAGTGCTACGGTCTGGACTAGCGGGGGATACAATGAGCAGTTCTTC.

CDR3 residues: CASTPGTSSEQFF. CDR3 nucleotides: TGCGCCAGCACTCCGGGTACCTCAAGTGAGCAGTTCTTC. The chain employs TRBV10-2 and TRBJ2-1, with D unclear. The CDR3 extends over 13 amino acids. The V end lost 7 bases, the J end lost 9 bases, and 16 bases lay between the germline ends. Germline CDR1 and CDR2: WSHSY and SAAADI.

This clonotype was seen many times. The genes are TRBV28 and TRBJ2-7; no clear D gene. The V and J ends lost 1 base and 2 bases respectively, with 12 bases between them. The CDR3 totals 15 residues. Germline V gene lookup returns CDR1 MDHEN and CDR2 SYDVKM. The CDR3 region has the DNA TGTGCCAGCAGTTTATCGATTAGCAGAACCTACGAGCAGTACTTC. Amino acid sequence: CASSLSISRTYEQYF.

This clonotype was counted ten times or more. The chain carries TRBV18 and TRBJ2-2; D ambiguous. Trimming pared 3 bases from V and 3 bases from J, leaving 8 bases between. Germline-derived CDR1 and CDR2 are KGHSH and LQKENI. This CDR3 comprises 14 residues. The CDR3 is CASSPSMDTGELFF. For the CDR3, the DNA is TGTGCCAGCTCACCTAGTATGGACACCGGGGAGCTGTTTTTT.

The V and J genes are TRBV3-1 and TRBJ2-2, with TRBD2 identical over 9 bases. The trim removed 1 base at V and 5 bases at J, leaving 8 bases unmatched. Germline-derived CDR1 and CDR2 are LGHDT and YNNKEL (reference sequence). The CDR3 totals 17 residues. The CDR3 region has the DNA TGTGCCAGCAGCCAAGGTTTAGCGGGGGCGTCGACCGGGGAGCTGTTTTTT. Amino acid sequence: CASSQGLAGASTGELFF.

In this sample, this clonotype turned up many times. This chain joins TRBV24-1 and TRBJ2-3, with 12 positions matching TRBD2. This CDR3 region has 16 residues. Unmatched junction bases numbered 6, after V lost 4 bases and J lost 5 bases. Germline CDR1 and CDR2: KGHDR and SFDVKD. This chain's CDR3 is CATSDPTSGRIDTQYF. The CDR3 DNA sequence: TGTGCCACCAGTGACCCGACTAGCGGGAGAATAGATACGCAGTATTTT.

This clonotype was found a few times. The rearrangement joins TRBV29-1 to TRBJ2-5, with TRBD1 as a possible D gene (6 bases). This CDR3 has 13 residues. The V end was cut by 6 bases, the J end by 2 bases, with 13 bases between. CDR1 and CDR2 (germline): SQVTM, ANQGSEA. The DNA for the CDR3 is TGCAGCGTCGACGGGACACTACAAGAGACCCAGTACTTC. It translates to CSVDGTLQETQYF.

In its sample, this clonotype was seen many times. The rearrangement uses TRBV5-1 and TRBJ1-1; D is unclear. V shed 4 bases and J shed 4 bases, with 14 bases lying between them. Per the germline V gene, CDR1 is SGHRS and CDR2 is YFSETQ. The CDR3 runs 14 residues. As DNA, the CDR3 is TGCGCCAGCAGCCCCGGTTACCGGGGCACTGAAGCTTTCTTT. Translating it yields CASSPGYRGTEAFF.